One sample yielded the 6 T cell receptor beta chains listed below, sequenced in a study of identical twins. One entry per CDR3 protein results from TCRdb running MiXCR on the 5' RACE reads. The table shows 300,000 to 400,000 distinct CDR3 sequences, with about 10% occurring only once. Sequencing was done on a sample of naive T cells sorted from blood. The receptors originated from a woman in her forties or fifties in good health.

The chain uses TRBV5-1 and TRBJ2-3, with no clear D. The germline V gene encodes CDR1 SGHRS and CDR2 YFSETQ. V lost 0 bases, J lost 2 bases, and 10 bases lay in between. The length of the CDR3 is 15 residues. CDR3 loop: CASSLEDPSTDTQYF. CDR3 nucleotides: TGCGCCAGCAGCTTGGAGGACCCATCCACAGATACGCAGTATTTT.

This clonotype was observed a few times. The chain combines TRBV28 with TRBJ2-3; D gene unclear. Germline values: CDR1 MDHEN, CDR2 SYDVKM. With 5 bases removed from V and 0 bases from J, the gap between germline ends came to 9 bases. The CDR3 is made up of 14 amino acids. This CDR3 reads CASSPRASTDTQYF. The CDR3 DNA reads TGTGCCAGCAGTCCACGAGCTAGCACAGATACGCAGTATTTT.

The gene calls are TRBV5-5 and TRBJ2-1, with TRBD1 matching 12 bases. Germline lookup yields CDR1 SGHKS and CDR2 YYEKEE (reference sequence). Trimming at V came to 1 base and at J to 7 bases, leaving 9 bases not matched to a gene. The CDR3 has 17 amino acids. The CDR3 sequence is CASSLRLPGQGANEQFF. For the CDR3, the DNA is TGTGCCAGCAGCTTGCGTTTACCGGGACAGGGGGCTAATGAGCAGTTCTTC.

This clonotype was seen a handful of times. V and J are TRBV12-3 or TRBV12-4 and TRBJ2-1; 14 nucleotides agree with TRBD2. The J segment lost 9 bases and the V segment lost 6 bases, leaving 10 bases of the junction unmatched. The CDR3 sequence is 16 residues long. The CDR3: CASSAPGLAGVTEQFF. CDR3 DNA sequence: TGTGCCAGCAGCGCACCGGGACTAGCGGGAGTGACTGAGCAGTTCTTC.

There are a few counts of this clonotype. V gene TRBV6-5 combines with J gene TRBJ2-3; D is possibly TRBD2 (5 bases). The V gene's germline CDR1 is MNHEY and CDR2 SVGAGI. This CDR3 has 15 amino acids. V lost 2 bases and J 2 bases, leaving 11 bases between the germline ends. This chain's CDR3 is CASSYGGGDTDTQYF. CDR3 nucleotide sequence: TGTGCCAGCAGTTACGGAGGCGGCGACACAGATACGCAGTATTTT.

This clonotype has at least ten counts. The J gene is TRBJ2-2, the V gene TRBV12-3 or TRBV12-4, with 8 nucleotides matching TRBD2. This CDR3 has 17 residues. Trimming cost V 6 bases and J 4 bases; bases outside gene matches: 13. The CDR3 is CASRVAGPGGPTGELFF. Written as DNA, the CDR3 is TGTGCCAGCAGGGTGGCAGGGCCGGGAGGGCCCACCGGGGAGCTGTTTTTT.